The rows below give T cell receptor beta chains drawn from one sample of a study of T cell repertoires and HLA-DP antigens. Data came from immunoSEQ multiplex PCR; TCRdb stores just in-frame clones and leaves some out. Of about 73,000 clones in the sample, 80% were seen once. No antigen is known for these receptors. The source material was CD4+ T cells from PBMCs. The receptors here all came from a man aged 60-69 years in good health and CMV-seronegative. The CDR3 runs from the conserved cysteine through the conserved F or W. A D gene is named only where the DNA matches it firmly. Size is omitted from some rows. Given values are once, few, many or a class for expanded clones.

clone_size	v_call	d_call	j_call	cdr3_nt	cdr3_aa
.	TRBV7-2	.	TRBJ2-3	TGTGCCAGCAGCTTAGCGGCTACAGGAGATACGCAGTATTTT	CASSLAATGDTQYF
few	TRBV7-7	.	TRBJ1-5	TGTGCCAGCAGCTTGGGGCAGAATCAGCCCCAGCATTTT	CASSLGQNQPQHF
.	TRBV2	.	TRBJ1-3	TGTGCCAGCAGTGAAGTGGCCTCTGGAAACACCATATATTTT	CASSEVASGNTIYF
.	TRBV9	.	TRBJ1-1	TGTGCCAGCAGCGTGTTCGACAGCGGGAACACTGAAGCTTTCTTT	CASSVFDSGNTEAFF
.	TRBV18	.	TRBJ2-1	TGTGCCAGCTCACCACCGTCTAGGAGGGACAATGAGCAGTTCTTC	CASSPPSRRDNEQFF
.	TRBV18	.	TRBJ2-2	TGTGCCAGCTCACCTAGCCAGGGGACCTCGAACACCGGGGAGCTGTTTTTT	CASSPSQGTSNTGELFF
few	TRBV7-9	TRBD2	TRBJ2-1	TGTGCCAGCAGTTACGGACTAGCGGGAGTAAATGAGCAGTTCTTC	CASSYGLAGVNEQFF
.	TRBV6-5	.	TRBJ2-3	TGTGCCAGCAGTGTCCTGTCGGTCGGGGCAGGTACGCAGTATTTT	CASSVLSVGAGTQYF
.	TRBV2	.	TRBJ1-6	TGTGCCAGCAGTGAAGGTGGGCGGGATTCACCCCTCCACTTT	CASSEGGRDSPLHF
.	TRBV19	TRBD1	TRBJ2-6	TGTGCCAGTAGCCTGGGGGACAGGGGGCCCTCTGGGGCCAACGTCCTGACTTTC	CASSLGDRGPSGANVLTF
.	TRBV27	.	TRBJ1-2	TGTGCCAGCAGTAAGGACAGCCTTAACTATGGCTACACCTTC	CASSKDSLNYGYTF
.	TRBV29-1	.	TRBJ2-7	TGCAGCGTTGCTTCTAGCTCCTACGAGCAGTACTTC	CSVASSSYEQYF
.	TRBV5-4	TRBD2	TRBJ2-2	TGTGCCAGCAGCCCTCTAGCGGGAGGCACCGGGGAGCTGTTTTTT	CASSPLAGGTGELFF
.	TRBV30	.	TRBJ2-2	TGTGCCTGGAGTAGGATGTTTTGGACCGGGGAGCTGTTTTTT	CAWSRMFWTGELFF
.	TRBV30	.	TRBJ2-1	TGTGCCTGGAGGGGGGTTGGCTCCTACAATGAGCAGTTCTTC	CAWRGVGSYNEQFF
.	TRBV19	.	TRBJ1-1	TGTGCCAGTACCCTAGGGCCGAACACTGAAGCTTTCTTT	CASTLGPNTEAFF
.	TRBV7-2	.	TRBJ2-3	TGTGCCAGCAGCTTAGCAGTAGCTGATACGCAGTATTTT	CASSLAVADTQYF
.	TRBV7-2	TRBD2	TRBJ2-5	TGTGCCAGCAGGTCCGTGGGGGGGAGGCAAGAGACCCAGTACTTC	CASRSVGGRQETQYF
.	TRBV5-1	TRBD1	TRBJ1-1	TGCGCCAGCAACCCACAGGGGCTGAACACTGAAGCTTTCTTT	CASNPQGLNTEAFF
.	TRBV7-2	.	TRBJ1-3	TGTGCCAGCAGCTTAGACCTGGGAGCCTCTGGAAACACCATATATTTT	CASSLDLGASGNTIYF
.	TRBV30	.	TRBJ1-3	TGTGCCTGGACTCTACCACAGGTCTTTGGAAACACCATATATTTT	CAWTLPQVFGNTIYF
.	TRBV9	TRBD2	TRBJ2-5	TGTGCCAGCAGCGTAGGTAGCGGGACGCCCCAAGAGACCCAGTACTTC	CASSVGSGTPQETQYF
.	TRBV15	TRBD2	TRBJ2-5	TGTGCCACCAGACCGGGACTAGCGGGGATCCAAGAGACCCAGTACTTC	CATRPGLAGIQETQYF
.	TRBV30	.	TRBJ1-3	TGTGCCTGGAGTGTAATTTTCGGCACGGGAAACACCATATATTTT	CAWSVIFGTGNTIYF
few	TRBV7-9	.	TRBJ2-6	TGTGCCAGCAGCTTAGCTGTCTCTGGGGCCAACGTCCTGACTTTC	CASSLAVSGANVLTF
.	TRBV7-2	TRBD1	TRBJ1-1	TGTGCCAGCAGCTCCGGGACAGGGGGCTATGAAGCTTTCTTT	CASSSGTGGYEAFF
.	TRBV18	.	TRBJ1-2	TGTGCCAGCTCACTACGATATGGCTACACCTTC	CASSLRYGYTF
.	TRBV5-6	.	TRBJ1-4	TGTGCCAGCAGCAAAGCGGCGCAGGGCTGGGAAAAACTGTTTTTT	CASSKAAQGWEKLFF
once	TRBV6-5	.	TRBJ1-1	TGTGCCAGCAGTTACTCCGGTGGGACTGAAGCTTTCTTT	CASSYSGGTEAFF
.	TRBV7-9	.	TRBJ2-1	TGTGCCAGCAGCTTAGTGTCAGCTTCGGGGAATGAGCAGTTCTTC	CASSLVSASGNEQFF
.	TRBV19	TRBD1	TRBJ1-6	TGTGCCAGTAGTGCGGTCCGGGACAGGGGGCGTTCACCCCTCCACTTT	CASSAVRDRGRSPLHF
.	TRBV7-3	TRBD1	TRBJ1-2	TGTGCCAGCAGCCCTGGGACAGGGAGGGGCTACACCTTC	CASSPGTGRGYTF
.	TRBV10-3	.	TRBJ1-2	TGTGCCATCAGTGAACAGGTCCAGGGGAGTGGCTACACCTTC	CAISEQVQGSGYTF
.	TRBV29-1	TRBD2	TRBJ2-3	TGCAGCGTGGGTGGCGGGGGGGCTTCAGATACGCAGTATTTT	CSVGGGGASDTQYF
.	TRBV6-1	.	TRBJ2-2	TGTGCCATAAGTTTGGGGCCGAACACCGGGGAGCTGTTTTTT	CAISLGPNTGELFF
.	TRBV7-9	.	TRBJ2-3	TGTGCCAGCAGCCCCTTGTCCTTTAGCACAGATACGCAGTATTTT	CASSPLSFSTDTQYF
.	TRBV11-2	TRBD1	TRBJ1-4	TGTGCCAGCAGCTTAGCAGGGGGCTGGGATGAAAAACTGTTTTTT	CASSLAGGWDEKLFF
.	TRBV28	TRBD1	TRBJ1-5	TGTGCCACCTCAGGGGGGGATTGGGATCAGCCCCAGCATTTT	CATSGGDWDQPQHF
.	TRBV5-1	.	TRBJ1-1	TGCGCCAGCAGCTTGGAGAAGAACACTGAAGCTTTCTTT	CASSLEKNTEAFF
once	TRBV19	TRBD1	TRBJ2-7	TGTGCCAGTAGTATTGCGACAGGGATGTACGAGCAGTACTTC	CASSIATGMYEQYF
.	TRBV27	TRBD1	TRBJ1-2	TGTGCCAGCAGTTACGGACAGGGGCCAGGCTATGGCTACACCTTC	CASSYGQGPGYGYTF
.	TRBV4-2	.	TRBJ1-2	TGTGCCAGCAGCCAAGATCTGGCCGGAGGCTATGGCTACACCTTC	CASSQDLAGGYGYTF
.	TRBV18	.	TRBJ1-5	TGTGCCAGCTCACCACCGGTAGGGCCCCAGCATTTT	CASSPPVGPQHF
.	TRBV5-1	TRBD2	TRBJ2-1	TGCGCCAGCAGCTTGGCCGGGGCGGGAGGGCCAAATGAGCAGTTCTTC	CASSLAGAGGPNEQFF
.	TRBV11-2	.	TRBJ2-3	TGTGCCAGCAGCTTAGATGTTTGGGGTGGGCAGTATTTT	CASSLDVWGGQYF
.	TRBV30	TRBD1	TRBJ1-2	TGTGCCTGGAGTGTAAAGTGGACAGGGGCGAATGGCTACACCTTC	CAWSVKWTGANGYTF
.	TRBV6-1	.	TRBJ1-2	TGTGCCACCGATCCCTCTAACTATGGCTACACCTTC	CATDPSNYGYTF
.	TRBV18	.	TRBJ1-1	TGTGCCAGCTCACCGAGACCGACGGGTATGAACACTGAAGCTTTCTTT	CASSPRPTGMNTEAFF
once	TRBV6-5	TRBD1	TRBJ2-1	TGTGCCAGCAGTCGAACCGGGACAGGGGGCAATGAGCAGTTCTTC	CASSRTGTGGNEQFF
once	TRBV6-4	TRBD1	TRBJ1-1	TGTGCCAGCAGGGCGAGGACAGGCGCGAACACTGAAGCTTTCTTT	CASRARTGANTEAFF
.	TRBV11-2	.	TRBJ2-7	TGTGCCAGCAGGGCTCAAACAACCCATTACGAGCAGTACTTC	CASRAQTTHYEQYF
.	TRBV7-2	.	TRBJ2-3	TGTGCCAGCAGCTCCGGACTCCGCACAGATACGCAGTATTTT	CASSSGLRTDTQYF
.	TRBV5-1	.	TRBJ1-1	TGCGCCAGCAGCTTGGCGGCCCGGGGTGAAGCTTTCTTT	CASSLAARGEAFF
.	TRBV11-2	TRBD1	TRBJ2-5	TGTGCCAGCAGCCTTTGGACAGGGGAAGAGACCCAGTACTTC	CASSLWTGEETQYF